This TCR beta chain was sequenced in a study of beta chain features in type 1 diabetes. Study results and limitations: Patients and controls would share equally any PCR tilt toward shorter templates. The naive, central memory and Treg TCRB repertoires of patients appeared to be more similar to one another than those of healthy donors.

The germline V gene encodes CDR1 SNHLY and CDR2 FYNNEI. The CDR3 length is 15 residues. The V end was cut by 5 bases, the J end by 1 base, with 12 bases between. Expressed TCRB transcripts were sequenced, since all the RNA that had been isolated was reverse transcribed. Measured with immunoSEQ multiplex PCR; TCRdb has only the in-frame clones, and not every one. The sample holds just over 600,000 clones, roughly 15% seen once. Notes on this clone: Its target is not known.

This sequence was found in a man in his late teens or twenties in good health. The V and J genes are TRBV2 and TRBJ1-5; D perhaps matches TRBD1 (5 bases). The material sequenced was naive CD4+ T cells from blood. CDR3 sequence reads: CASSSQGGSNQPQHF. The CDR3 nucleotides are TGTGCCAGCAGTTCCCAGGGAGGAAGCAATCAGCCCCAGCATTTT.